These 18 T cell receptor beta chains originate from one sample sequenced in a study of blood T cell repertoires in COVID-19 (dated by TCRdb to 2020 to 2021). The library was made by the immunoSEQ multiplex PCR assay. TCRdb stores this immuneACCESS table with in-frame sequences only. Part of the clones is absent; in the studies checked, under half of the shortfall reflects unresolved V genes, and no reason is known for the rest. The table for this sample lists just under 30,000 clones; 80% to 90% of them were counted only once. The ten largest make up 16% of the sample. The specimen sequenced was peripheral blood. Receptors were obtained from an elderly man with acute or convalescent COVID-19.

CDR3 nucleotides: TGTGCCAGTAGTATATACCTGACAGAAGCTCCCCTCCATGGCTACACCTTC. Amino acids: CASSIYLTEAPLHGYTF. The chain recombines TRBV19 with TRBJ1-2; D possibly corresponds to TRBD1 (5 bases). Trimming pared 2 bases from V and 6 bases from J, leaving 22 bases between. The CDR3 has 17 amino acids. Germline CDR1 is LNHDA and CDR2 is SQIVND (reference sequence). The full variable domain, its missing parts supplied by reference TRBV19 and TRBJ1-2, is DGGITQSPKYLFRKEGQNVTLSCEQNLNHDAMYWYRQDPGQGLRLIYYSQIVNDFQKGDIAEGYSVSREKKESFPLTVTSAQKNPTAFYLCASSIYLTEAPLHGYTFGSGTRLTVV.

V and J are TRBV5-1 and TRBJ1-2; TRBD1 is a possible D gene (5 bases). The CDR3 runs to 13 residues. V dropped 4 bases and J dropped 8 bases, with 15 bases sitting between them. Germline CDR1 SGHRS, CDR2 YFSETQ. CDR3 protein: CASSVGQGWGYTF. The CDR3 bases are TGCGCCAGCAGCGTGGGTCAGGGATGGGGCTACACCTTC.

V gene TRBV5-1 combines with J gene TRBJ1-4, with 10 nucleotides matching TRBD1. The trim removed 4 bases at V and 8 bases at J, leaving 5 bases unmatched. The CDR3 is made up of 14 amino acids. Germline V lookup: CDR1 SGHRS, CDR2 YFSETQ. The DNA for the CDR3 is TGCGCCAGCAGCGCCGGGACAGGGGCCGAAAAACTGTTTTTT. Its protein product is CASSAGTGAEKLFF.

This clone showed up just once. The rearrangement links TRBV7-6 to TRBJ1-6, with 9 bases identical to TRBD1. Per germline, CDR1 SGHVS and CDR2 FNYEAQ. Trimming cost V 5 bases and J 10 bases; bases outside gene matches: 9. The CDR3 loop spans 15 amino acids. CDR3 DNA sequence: TGTGCCAGCAGCGTAACAGGGGGCTGGCGGTCACCCCTCCACTTT. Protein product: CASSVTGGWRSPLHF. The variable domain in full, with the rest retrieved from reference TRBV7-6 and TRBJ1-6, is GAGVSQSPRYKVTKRGQDVALRCDPISGHVSLYWYRQALGQGPEFLTYFNYEAQQDKSGLPNDRFSAERPEGSISTLTIQRTEQRDSAMYRCASSVTGGWRSPLHFGNGTRLTVT.

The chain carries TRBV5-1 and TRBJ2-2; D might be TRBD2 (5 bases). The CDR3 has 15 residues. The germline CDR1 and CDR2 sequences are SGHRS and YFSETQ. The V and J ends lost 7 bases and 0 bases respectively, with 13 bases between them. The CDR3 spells CASSTTGANTGELFF. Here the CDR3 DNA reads TGCGCCAGCTCCACCACCGGGGCGAACACCGGGGAGCTGTTTTTT.

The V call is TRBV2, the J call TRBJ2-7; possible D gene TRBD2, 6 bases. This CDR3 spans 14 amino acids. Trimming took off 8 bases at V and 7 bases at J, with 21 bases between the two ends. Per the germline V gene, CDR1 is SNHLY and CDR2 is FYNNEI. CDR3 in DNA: TGTGCCAGCCTCCCTTCTTGGGGGGTGGGGGAGCAGTACTTC. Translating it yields CASLPSWGVGEQYF.

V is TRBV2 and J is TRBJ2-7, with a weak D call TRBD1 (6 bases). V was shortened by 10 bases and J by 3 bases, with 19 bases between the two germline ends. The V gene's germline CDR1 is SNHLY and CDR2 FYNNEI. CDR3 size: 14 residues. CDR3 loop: CAISIPGQSYEQYF. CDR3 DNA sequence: TGTGCCATCTCAATCCCGGGACAAAGCTACGAGCAGTACTTC. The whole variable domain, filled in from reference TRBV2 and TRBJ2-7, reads EPEVTQTPSHQVTQMGQEVILRCVPISNHLYFYWYRQILGQKVEFLVSFYNNEISEKSEIFDDQFSVERPDGSNFTLKIRSTKLEDSAMYFCAISIPGQSYEQYFGPGTRLTVT.

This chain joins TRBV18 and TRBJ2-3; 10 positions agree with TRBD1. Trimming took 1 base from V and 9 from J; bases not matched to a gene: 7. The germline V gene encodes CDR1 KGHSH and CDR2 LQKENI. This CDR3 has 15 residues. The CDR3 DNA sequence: TGTGCCAGCTCACCACGGGACAGGGGCTTACGGACGCAGTATTTT. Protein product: CASSPRDRGLRTQYF.

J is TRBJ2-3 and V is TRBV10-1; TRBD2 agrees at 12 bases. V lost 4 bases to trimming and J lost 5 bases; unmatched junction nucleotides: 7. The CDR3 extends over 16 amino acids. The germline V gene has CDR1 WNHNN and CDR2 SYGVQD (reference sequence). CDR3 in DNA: TGCGCCAGCAGTGGGACTAGCGGGACATTCGGAGATACGCAGTATTTT. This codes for CASSGTSGTFGDTQYF.

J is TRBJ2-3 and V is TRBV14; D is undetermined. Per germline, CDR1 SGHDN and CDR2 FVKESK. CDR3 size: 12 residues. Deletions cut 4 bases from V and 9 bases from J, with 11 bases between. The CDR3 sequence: CASSRGEVTQYF. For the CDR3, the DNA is TGTGCCAGCAGCCGAGGTGAAGTGACGCAGTATTTT.

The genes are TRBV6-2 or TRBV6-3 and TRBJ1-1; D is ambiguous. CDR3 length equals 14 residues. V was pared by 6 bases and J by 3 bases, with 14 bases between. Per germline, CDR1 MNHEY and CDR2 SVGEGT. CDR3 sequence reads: CASSLRVRHTEAFF. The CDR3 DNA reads TGTGCCAGCAGCCTGAGGGTCAGACACACTGAAGCTTTCTTT.

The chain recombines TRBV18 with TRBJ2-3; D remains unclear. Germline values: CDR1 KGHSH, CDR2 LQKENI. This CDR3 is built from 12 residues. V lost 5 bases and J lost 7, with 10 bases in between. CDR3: CASSSSENTQYF. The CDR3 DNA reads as TGTGCCAGCTCATCCTCAGAAAATACGCAGTATTTT.

This chain's CDR3 is CASSLAGTSPRQDSDTQYF. Written as DNA, the CDR3 is TGTGCCAGCAGCTTGGCGGGGACTAGCCCCCGGCAAGATTCCGATACGCAGTATTTT. The J gene is TRBJ2-3, the V gene TRBV5-4; 9 bases are a match to TRBD2. The CDR3 runs 19 residues. Germline CDR1 SGHNT, CDR2 YYREEE (reference sequence). Unmatched junction bases numbered 17, after V lost 0 bases and J lost 6 bases.

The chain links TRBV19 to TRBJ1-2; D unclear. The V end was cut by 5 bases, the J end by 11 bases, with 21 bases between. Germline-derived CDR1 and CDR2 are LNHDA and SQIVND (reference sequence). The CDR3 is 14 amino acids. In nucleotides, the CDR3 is TGTGCCAGTAGTCCCGAGGGCTTGTTTTGGTGGTACACCTTC. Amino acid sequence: CASSPEGLFWWYTF.

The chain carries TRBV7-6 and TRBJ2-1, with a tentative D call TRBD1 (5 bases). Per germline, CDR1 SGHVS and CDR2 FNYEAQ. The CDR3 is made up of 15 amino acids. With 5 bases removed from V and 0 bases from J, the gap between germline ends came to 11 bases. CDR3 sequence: CASSGNRYSYNEQFF. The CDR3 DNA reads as TGTGCCAGCAGCGGGAACAGGTACTCCTACAATGAGCAGTTCTTC.

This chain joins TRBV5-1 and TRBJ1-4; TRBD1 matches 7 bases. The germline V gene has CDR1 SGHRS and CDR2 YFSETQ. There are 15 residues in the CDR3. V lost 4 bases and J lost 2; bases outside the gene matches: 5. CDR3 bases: TGCGCCAGCAGCCCCGGCAGGGGGACTAATGAAAAACTGTTTTTT. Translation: CASSPGRGTNEKLFF.

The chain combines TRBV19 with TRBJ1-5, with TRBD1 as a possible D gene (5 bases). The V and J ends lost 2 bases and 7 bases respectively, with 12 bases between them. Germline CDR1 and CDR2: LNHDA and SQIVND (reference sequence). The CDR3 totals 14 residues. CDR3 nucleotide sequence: TGTGCCAGTAGTATAACGGGGGGTCGGCAGCCCCAGCATTTT. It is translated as CASSITGGRQPQHF.

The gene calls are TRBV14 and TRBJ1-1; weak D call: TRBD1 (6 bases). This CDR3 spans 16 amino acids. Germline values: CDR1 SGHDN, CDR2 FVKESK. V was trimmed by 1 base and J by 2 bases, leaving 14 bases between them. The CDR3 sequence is CASSQGLGRGNTEAFF. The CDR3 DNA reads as TGTGCCAGCAGCCAAGGGTTGGGCAGGGGTAACACTGAAGCTTTCTTT.